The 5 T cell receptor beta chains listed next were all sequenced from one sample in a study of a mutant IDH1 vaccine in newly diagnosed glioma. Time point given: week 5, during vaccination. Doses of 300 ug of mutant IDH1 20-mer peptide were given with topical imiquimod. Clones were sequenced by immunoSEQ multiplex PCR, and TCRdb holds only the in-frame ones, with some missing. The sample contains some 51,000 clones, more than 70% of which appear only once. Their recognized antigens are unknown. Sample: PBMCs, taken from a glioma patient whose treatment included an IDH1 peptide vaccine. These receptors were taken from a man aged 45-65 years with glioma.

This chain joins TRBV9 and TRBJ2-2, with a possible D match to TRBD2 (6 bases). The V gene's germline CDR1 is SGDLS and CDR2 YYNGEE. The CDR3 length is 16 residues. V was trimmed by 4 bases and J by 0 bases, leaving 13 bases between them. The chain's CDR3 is CASSPLGSANTGELFF. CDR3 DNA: TGTGCCAGCAGCCCCCTCGGGAGCGCGAACACCGGGGAGCTGTTTTTT.

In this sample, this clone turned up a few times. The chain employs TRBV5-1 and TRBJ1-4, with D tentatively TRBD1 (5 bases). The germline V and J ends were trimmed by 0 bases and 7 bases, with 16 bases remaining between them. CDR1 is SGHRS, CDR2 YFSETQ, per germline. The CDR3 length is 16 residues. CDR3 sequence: CASSLDGVDSSEKLFF. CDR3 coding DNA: TGCGCCAGCAGCTTGGATGGGGTTGACAGTAGTGAAAAACTGTTTTTT.

CDR3 sequence reads: CASRRSTGAGDIQYF. DNA of the CDR3: TGCGCCAGCAGACGATCTACAGGGGCCGGGGACATTCAGTACTTC. The chain carries TRBV5-1 and TRBJ2-4, with 7 nucleotides matching TRBD1. J was trimmed by 8 bases and V by 5 bases; bases with no gene match: 13. Germline CDR1 reads SGHRS; CDR2 reads YFSETQ. There are 15 residues in the CDR3.

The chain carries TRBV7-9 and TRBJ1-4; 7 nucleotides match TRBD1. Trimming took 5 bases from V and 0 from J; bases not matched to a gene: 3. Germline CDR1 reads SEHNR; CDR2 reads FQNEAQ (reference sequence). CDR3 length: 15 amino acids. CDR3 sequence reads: CASSRDRATNEKLFF. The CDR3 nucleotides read TGTGCCAGCAGCCGCGACAGGGCAACTAATGAAAAACTGTTTTTT.

The chain's CDR3 is CASSLKGSLAGDTQYF. As DNA, the CDR3 is TGTGCCAGCAGCCTCAAGGGTTCCTTAGCGGGAGATACGCAGTATTTT. This sequence joins TRBV5-4 and TRBJ2-3; 7 nucleotides match TRBD2. The J segment lost 5 bases and the V segment lost 4 bases, leaving 13 bases of the junction unmatched. This CDR3 is 16 amino acids long. Germline V gene lookup returns CDR1 SGHNT and CDR2 YYREEE (reference sequence).